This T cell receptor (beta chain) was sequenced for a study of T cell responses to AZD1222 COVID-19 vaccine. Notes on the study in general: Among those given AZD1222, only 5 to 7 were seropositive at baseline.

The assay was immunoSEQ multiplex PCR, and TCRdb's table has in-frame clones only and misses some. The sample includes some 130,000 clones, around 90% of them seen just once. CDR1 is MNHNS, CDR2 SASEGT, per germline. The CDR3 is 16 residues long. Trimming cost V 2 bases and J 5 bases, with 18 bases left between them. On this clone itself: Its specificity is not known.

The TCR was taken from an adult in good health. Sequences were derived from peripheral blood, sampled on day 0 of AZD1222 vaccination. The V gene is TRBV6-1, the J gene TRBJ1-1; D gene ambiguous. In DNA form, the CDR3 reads TGTGCCAGCAGTGAAAATATTGGCAGAGGCTGGACTGAAGCTTTCTTT. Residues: CASSENIGRGWTEAFF.